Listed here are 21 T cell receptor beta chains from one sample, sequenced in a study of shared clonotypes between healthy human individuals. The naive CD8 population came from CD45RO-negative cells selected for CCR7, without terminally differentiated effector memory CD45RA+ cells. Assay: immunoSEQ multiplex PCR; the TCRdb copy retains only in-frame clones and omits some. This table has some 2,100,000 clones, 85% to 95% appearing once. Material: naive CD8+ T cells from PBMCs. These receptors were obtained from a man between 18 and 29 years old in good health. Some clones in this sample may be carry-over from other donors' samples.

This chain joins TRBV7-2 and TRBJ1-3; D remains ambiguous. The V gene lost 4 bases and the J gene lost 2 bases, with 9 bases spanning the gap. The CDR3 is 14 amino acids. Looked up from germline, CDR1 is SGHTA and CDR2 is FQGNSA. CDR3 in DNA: TGTGCCAGCAGCTCCGGGATCGCTGGAAACACCATATATTTT. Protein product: CASSSGIAGNTIYF.

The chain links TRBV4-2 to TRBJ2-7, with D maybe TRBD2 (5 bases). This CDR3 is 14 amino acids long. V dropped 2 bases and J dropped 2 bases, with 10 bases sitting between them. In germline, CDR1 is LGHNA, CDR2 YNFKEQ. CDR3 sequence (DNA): TGTGCCAGCAGCCAAATGGGGAGAGCCTACGAGCAGTACTTC. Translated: CASSQMGRAYEQYF.

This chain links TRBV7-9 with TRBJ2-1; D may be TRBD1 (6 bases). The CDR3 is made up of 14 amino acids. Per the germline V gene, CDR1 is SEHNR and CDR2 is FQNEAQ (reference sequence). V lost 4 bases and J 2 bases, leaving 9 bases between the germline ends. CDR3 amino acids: CASSWTEAYNEQFF. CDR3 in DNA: TGTGCCAGCAGCTGGACAGAGGCCTACAATGAGCAGTTCTTC.

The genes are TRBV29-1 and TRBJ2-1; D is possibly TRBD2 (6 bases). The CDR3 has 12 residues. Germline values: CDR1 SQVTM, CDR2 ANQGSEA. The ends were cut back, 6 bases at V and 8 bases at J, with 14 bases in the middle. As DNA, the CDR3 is TGCAGCGTGGTCAAGAGGAGGGATGAGCAGTTCTTC. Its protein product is CSVVKRRDEQFF.

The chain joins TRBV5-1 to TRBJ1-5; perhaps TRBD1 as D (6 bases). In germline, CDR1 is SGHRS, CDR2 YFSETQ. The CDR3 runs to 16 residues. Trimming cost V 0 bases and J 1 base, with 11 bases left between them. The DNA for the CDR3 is TGCGCCAGCAGCTTGGACGGGGGCCGCAGCAATCAGCCCCAGCATTTT. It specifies CASSLDGGRSNQPQHF.

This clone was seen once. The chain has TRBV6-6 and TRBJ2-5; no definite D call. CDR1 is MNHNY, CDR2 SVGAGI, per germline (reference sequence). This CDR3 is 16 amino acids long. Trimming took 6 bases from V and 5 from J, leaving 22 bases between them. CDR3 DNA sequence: TGTGCCAGCAGCCGCGGCAATCAGGAAATTGGTGAGACCCAGTACTTC. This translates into CASSRGNQEIGETQYF.

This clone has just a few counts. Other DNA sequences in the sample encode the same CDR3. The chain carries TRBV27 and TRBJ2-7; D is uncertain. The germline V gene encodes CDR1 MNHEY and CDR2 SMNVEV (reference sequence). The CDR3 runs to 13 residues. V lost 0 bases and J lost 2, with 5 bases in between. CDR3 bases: TGTGCCAGCAGTTTATCCCCAGCCTACGAGCAGTACTTC. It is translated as CASSLSPAYEQYF.

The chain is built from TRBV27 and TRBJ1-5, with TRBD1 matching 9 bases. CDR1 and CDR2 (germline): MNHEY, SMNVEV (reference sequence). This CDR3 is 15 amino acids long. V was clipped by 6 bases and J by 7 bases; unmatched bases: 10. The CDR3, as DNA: TGTGCCAGCAGCTTAGGACAGGGGCCTAGGCAGCCCCAGCATTTT. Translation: CASSLGQGPRQPQHF.

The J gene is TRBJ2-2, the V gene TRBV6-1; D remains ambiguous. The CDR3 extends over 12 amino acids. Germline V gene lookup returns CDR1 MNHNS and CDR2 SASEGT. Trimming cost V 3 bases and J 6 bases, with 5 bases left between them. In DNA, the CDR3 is TGTGCCAGCAGTGACAGGTCCGGGGAGCTGTTTTTT. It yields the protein CASSDRSGELFF.

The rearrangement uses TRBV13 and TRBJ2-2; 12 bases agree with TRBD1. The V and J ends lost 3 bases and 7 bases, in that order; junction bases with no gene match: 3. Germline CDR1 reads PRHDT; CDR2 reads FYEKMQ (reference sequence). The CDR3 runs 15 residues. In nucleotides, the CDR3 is TGTGCCAGCAGCTTGGGGACAGGGGGCGGCGGGGAGCTGTTTTTT. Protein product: CASSLGTGGGGELFF.

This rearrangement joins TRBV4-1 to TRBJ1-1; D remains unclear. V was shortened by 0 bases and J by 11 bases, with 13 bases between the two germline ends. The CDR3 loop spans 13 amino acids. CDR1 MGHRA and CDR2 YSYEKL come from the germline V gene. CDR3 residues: CASSQEPPARAFF. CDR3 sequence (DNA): TGCGCCAGCAGCCAAGAACCCCCGGCGAGGGCTTTCTTT.

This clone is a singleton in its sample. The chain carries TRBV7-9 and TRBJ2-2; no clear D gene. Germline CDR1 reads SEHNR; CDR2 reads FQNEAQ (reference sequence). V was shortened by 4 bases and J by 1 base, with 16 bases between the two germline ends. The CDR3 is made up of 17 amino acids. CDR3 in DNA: TGTGCCAGCAGCTCGCCGTGGAGTAGTCGGAACACCGGGGAGCTGTTTTTT. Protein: CASSSPWSSRNTGELFF.

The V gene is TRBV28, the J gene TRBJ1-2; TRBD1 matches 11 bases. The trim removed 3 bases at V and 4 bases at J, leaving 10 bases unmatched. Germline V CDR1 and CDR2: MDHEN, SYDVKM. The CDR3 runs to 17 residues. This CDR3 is CASSFEGQGDRGYGYTF. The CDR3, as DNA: TGTGCCAGCAGTTTTGAGGGACAGGGGGACCGTGGCTATGGCTACACCTTC.

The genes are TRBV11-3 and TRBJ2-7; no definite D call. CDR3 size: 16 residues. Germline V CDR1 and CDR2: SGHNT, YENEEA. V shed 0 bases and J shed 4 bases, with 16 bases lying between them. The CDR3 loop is CASSLEDPLVAYEQYF. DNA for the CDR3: TGTGCCAGCAGCTTAGAGGATCCCCTGGTGGCATACGAGCAGTACTTC.

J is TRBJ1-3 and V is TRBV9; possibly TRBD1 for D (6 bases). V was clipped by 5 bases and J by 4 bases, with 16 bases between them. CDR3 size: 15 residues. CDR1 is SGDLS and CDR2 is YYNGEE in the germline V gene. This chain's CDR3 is CASSPSYRVGNTIYF. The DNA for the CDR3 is TGTGCCAGCAGTCCAAGCTACAGGGTGGGAAACACCATATATTTT.

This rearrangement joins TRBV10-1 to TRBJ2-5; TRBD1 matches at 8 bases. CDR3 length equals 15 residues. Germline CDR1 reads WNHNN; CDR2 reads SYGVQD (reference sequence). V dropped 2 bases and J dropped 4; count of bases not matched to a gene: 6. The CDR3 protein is CASSERTGFSETQYF. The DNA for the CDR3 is TGCGCCAGCAGTGAGAGGACAGGGTTTTCAGAGACCCAGTACTTC.

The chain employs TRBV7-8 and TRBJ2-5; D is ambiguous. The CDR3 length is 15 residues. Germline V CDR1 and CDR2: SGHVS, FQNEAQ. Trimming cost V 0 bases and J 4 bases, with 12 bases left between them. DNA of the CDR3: TGTGCCAGCAGCTTAGCGGGCCGCCTAGGAGAGACCCAGTACTTC. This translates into CASSLAGRLGETQYF.

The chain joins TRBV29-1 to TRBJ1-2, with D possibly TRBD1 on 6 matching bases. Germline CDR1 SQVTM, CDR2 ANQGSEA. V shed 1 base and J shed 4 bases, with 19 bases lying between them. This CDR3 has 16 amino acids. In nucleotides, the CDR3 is TGCAGCGTTGAAGCATACCTACAGGGACGGGGCTATGGCTACACCTTC. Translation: CSVEAYLQGRGYGYTF.

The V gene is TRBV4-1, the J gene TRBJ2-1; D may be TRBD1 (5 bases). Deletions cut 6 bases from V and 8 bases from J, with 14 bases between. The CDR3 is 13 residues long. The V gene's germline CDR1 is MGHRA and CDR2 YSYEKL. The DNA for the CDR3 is TGCGCCAGCAGTCCGCGGACATACGATGAGCAGTTCTTC. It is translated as CASSPRTYDEQFF.

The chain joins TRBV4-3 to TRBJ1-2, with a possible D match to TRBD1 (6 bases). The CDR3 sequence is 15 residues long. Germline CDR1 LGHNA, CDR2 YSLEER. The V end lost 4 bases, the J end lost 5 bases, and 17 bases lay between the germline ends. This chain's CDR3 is CASSPRTQGTYGYTF. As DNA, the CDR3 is TGCGCCAGCAGCCCCCGGACACAGGGTACTTATGGCTACACCTTC.

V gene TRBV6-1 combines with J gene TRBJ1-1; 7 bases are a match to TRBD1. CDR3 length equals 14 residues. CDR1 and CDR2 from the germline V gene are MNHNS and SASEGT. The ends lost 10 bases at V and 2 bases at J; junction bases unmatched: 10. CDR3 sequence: CAITLGQANTEAFF. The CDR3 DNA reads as TGTGCCATTACCTTAGGACAGGCCAACACTGAAGCTTTCTTT.